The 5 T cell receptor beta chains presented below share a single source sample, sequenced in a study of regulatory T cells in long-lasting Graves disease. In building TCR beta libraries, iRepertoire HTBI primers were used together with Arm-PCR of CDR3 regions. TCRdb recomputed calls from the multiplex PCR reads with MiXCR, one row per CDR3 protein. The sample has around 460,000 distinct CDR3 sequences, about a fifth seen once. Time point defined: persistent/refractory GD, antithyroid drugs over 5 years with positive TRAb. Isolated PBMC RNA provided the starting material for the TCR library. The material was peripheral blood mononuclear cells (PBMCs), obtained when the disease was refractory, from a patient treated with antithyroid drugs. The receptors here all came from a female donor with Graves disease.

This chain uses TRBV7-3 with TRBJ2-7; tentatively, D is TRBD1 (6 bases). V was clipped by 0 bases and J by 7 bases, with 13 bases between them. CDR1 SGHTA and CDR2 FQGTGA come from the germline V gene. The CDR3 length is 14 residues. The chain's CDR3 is CASSLTRDTREQYF. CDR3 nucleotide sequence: TGTGCCAGCAGCTTAACCCGGGACACTCGGGAGCAGTACTTC.

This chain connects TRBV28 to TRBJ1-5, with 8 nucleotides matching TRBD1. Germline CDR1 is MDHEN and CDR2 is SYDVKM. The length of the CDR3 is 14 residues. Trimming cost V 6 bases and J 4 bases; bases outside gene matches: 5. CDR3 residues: CASRVGQENQPQHF. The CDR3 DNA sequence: TGTGCCAGCAGGGTGGGACAGGAGAATCAGCCCCAGCATTTT.

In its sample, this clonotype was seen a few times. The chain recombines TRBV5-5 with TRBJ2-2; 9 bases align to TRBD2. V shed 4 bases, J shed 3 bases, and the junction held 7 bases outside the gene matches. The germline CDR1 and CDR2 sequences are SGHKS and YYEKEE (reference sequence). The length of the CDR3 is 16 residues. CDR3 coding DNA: TGTGCCAGCAGCAGCCGCGGGAGGGCCTACACCGGGGAGCTGTTTTTT. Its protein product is CASSSRGRAYTGELFF.

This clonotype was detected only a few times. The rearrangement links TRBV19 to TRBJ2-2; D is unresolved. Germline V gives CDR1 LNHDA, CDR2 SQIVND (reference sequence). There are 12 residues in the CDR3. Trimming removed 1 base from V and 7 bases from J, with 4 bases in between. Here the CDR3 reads CASSIGLGELFF. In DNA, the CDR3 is TGTGCCAGTAGTATAGGTCTCGGGGAGCTGTTTTTT.

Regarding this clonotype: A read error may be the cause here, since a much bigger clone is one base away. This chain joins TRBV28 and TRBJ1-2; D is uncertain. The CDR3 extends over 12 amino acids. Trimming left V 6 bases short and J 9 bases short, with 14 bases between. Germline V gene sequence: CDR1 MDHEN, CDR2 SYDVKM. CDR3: CASSGSFYSYTF. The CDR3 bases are TGTGCCAGCAGCGGGTCTTTTTATAGCTACACCTTC.